These 26 T cell receptor beta chains were sequenced from one sample in a study of cytomegalovirus exposure and HLA in healthy donors. The repertoire was sequenced with immunoSEQ multiplex PCR; TCRdb's copy has only in-frame clones and lacks some. The sample includes 90,000 to 130,000 clones, approximately 95% seen only once; the top ten take 0.65% to 0.7%. Sequencing was carried out using PBMCs. Receptor source: a woman aged 18 to 35 in good health and CMV-seronegative.

The chain joins TRBV5-8 to TRBJ1-1, with 12 bases lining up with TRBD1. The CDR3 covers 19 residues. Germline CDR1 is SGHTS and CDR2 is YDEGEE. V shed 1 base, J shed 2 bases, and the junction held 12 bases outside the gene matches. The CDR3 DNA reads as TGTGCCAGCAGCTTGAGATTAAGGGGACAGGGGGCTAAAAACACTGAAGCTTTCTTT. Its translation is CASSLRLRGQGAKNTEAFF.

The CDR3 DNA reads as TGTGCCAGCAGCCTTTATAGCAATCAGCCCCAGCATTTT. It yields the protein CASSLYSNQPQHF. The chain joins TRBV14 to TRBJ1-5; no reliable D call. Trimming took 4 bases from V and 0 from J, leaving 4 bases between them. The CDR3 spans 13 residues. CDR1 and CDR2 (germline): SGHDN, FVKESK.

This sequence joins TRBV4-1 and TRBJ2-7; the match to TRBD1 covers 9 bases. The V and J ends lost 3 bases and 3 bases, in that order; junction bases with no gene match: 9. CDR3 size: 16 residues. Looked up from germline, CDR1 is MGHRA and CDR2 is YSYEKL. CDR3 DNA: TGCGCCAGCAGCCAGTTGCCGGGACAGGGCTTCTACGAGCAGTACTTC. Its protein is CASSQLPGQGFYEQYF.

The chain employs TRBV28 and TRBJ1-2; D is possibly TRBD1 (6 bases). CDR3 length equals 15 residues. V dropped 5 bases and J dropped 4 bases, with 17 bases sitting between them. The germline CDR1 and CDR2 sequences are MDHEN and SYDVKM. The CDR3 sequence is CASSRGANQVYGYTF. The CDR3 region has the DNA TGTGCCAGCAGTCGGGGGGCAAATCAGGTCTATGGCTACACCTTC.

In this sample, this clone turned up a few times. V gene TRBV9 combines with J gene TRBJ1-2; tentative D call: TRBD1 (6 bases). V dropped 4 bases and J dropped 4 bases, with 17 bases sitting between them. CDR3 size: 15 residues. The germline V gene has CDR1 SGDLS and CDR2 YYNGEE. The CDR3, as DNA: TGTGCCAGCAGCCAAAGGGGGGGCGGTGGCTATGGCTACACCTTC. Its protein product is CASSQRGGGGYGYTF. Full variable domain (remainder filled in from reference TRBV9 and TRBJ1-2): DSGVTQTPKHLITATGQRVTLRCSPRSGDLSVYWYQQSLDQGLQFLIQYYNGEERAKGNILERFSAQQFPDLHSELNLSSLELGDSALYFCASSQRGGGGYGYTFGSGTRLTVV.

The CDR3 loop is CASSPRSSYNYGYTF. In DNA form, the CDR3 reads TGTGCCAGCAGCCCTCGTTCAAGCTATAACTATGGCTACACCTTC. The chain combines TRBV11-2 with TRBJ1-2; D gene ambiguous. The germline gives CDR1 SGHAT, CDR2 FQNNGV. Trimming shortened V by 5 bases and J by 1 base, and 14 bases separated the two germline ends. This CDR3 is built from 15 residues. Supplemented by reference TRBV11-2 and TRBJ1-2, the full variable domain reads EAGVAQSPRYKIIEKRQSVAFWCNPISGHATLYWYQQILGQGPKLLIQFQNNGVVDDSQLPKDRFSAERLKGVDSTLKIQPAKLEDSAVYLCASSPRSSYNYGYTFGSGTRLTVV.

The V call is TRBV28, the J call TRBJ1-2, with 10 bases that match TRBD1. The V gene end was trimmed by 6 bases and the J gene end by 3 bases; junction bases not matched to a gene: 1. Per the germline V gene, CDR1 is MDHEN and CDR2 is SYDVKM. The CDR3 has 13 residues. This chain's CDR3 is CASRGTGDYGYTF. Here the CDR3 DNA reads TGTGCCAGCAGGGGGACAGGGGACTATGGCTACACCTTC.

V usage is TRBV5-5 and J usage is TRBJ2-3, with 11 nucleotides matching TRBD2. With 3 bases clipped from V and 4 bases from J, the junction kept 4 bases outside the gene matches. This CDR3 spans 15 amino acids. CDR1 and CDR2 (germline): SGHKS, YYEKEE (reference sequence). The chain's CDR3 is CASSSLAGGPDTQYF. The CDR3 coding sequence is TGTGCCAGCAGCTCCTTAGCGGGGGGGCCAGATACGCAGTATTTT.

The chain joins TRBV30 to TRBJ2-7; D may be TRBD1 (6 bases). Deletions cut 3 bases from V and 3 bases from J, with 9 bases between. Germline V CDR1 and CDR2: GTSNPN, SVGIG (reference sequence). The CDR3 loop spans 12 amino acids. CDR3 in amino acids: CAWRTGLYEQYF. The CDR3 DNA follows: TGTGCCTGGAGGACAGGCCTCTACGAGCAGTACTTC.

The CDR3 DNA sequence: TGTGCCAGCAGTTTATCGGCGGACAGACACTACGAGCAGTACTTC. Protein: CASSLSADRHYEQYF. The chain uses TRBV28 and TRBJ2-7; tentatively, D is TRBD1 (6 bases). V lost 1 base and J 3 bases, leaving 13 bases between the germline ends. There are 15 residues in the CDR3. CDR1 is MDHEN, CDR2 SYDVKM, per germline.

The rearrangement links TRBV7-9 to TRBJ1-1, with 11 positions matching TRBD1. In germline, CDR1 is SEHNR, CDR2 FQNEAQ (reference sequence). J gave up 0 bases and V 4 bases, and 10 bases lay outside the gene matches. The CDR3 runs to 18 residues. As DNA, the CDR3 is TGTGCCAGCAGCTCGGGGGGACAGGGGGTTTCTCTGAACACTGAAGCTTTCTTT. Translation: CASSSGGQGVSLNTEAFF.

The rearrangement joins TRBV4-1 to TRBJ2-1, with 12 bases lining up with TRBD2. Trimming removed 10 bases from V and 6 bases from J; junction bases left unmatched: 16. Germline CDR1 MGHRA, CDR2 YSYEKL. The CDR3 extends over 17 amino acids. DNA for the CDR3: TGCGCCACCCGGGACAGCCTAGCGGGGGGGCCGATCAATGAGCAGTTCTTC. This translates into CATRDSLAGGPINEQFF.

J is TRBJ2-7 and V is TRBV7-9, with D perhaps TRBD2 (5 bases). CDR1 is SEHNR and CDR2 is FQNEAQ in the germline V gene (reference sequence). CDR3 size: 13 residues. Trimming pared 4 bases from V and 6 bases from J, leaving 13 bases between. Here the CDR3 DNA reads TGTGCCAGCAGCTACCACGCGGGCGGCGAGCAGTACTTC. Its translation: CASSYHAGGEQYF. Combining the CDR3 with reference TRBV7-9 and TRBJ2-7 gives the whole variable domain DTGVSQNPRHKITKRGQNVTFRCDPISEHNRLYWYRQTLGQGPEFLTYFQNEAQLEKSRLLSDRFSAERPKGSFSTLEIQRTEQGDSAMYLCASSYHAGGEQYFGPGTRLTVT.

The chain combines TRBV28 with TRBJ2-5; 11 bases fit TRBD2. CDR3 length: 16 amino acids. Germline V gene lookup returns CDR1 MDHEN and CDR2 SYDVKM. The V gene end was trimmed by 6 bases and the J gene end by 1 base; junction bases not matched to a gene: 7. The CDR3 loop reads CASSQISGGAQETQYF. CDR3 bases: TGTGCCAGCAGCCAAATTAGCGGGGGGGCCCAAGAGACCCAGTACTTC.

The rearrangement joins TRBV11-2 to TRBJ2-5; TRBD2 agrees at 9 bases. CDR3 length equals 15 residues. The J segment lost 6 bases and the V segment lost 6 bases, leaving 11 bases of the junction unmatched. CDR1 and CDR2 (germline): SGHAT, FQNNGV. The CDR3 region is CASRPPGLAVKTQYF. The CDR3, as DNA: TGTGCCAGCAGGCCCCCGGGACTAGCCGTAAAGACCCAGTACTTC. The entire variable domain, with the rest obtained from reference TRBV11-2 and TRBJ2-5, is as follows: EAGVAQSPRYKIIEKRQSVAFWCNPISGHATLYWYQQILGQGPKLLIQFQNNGVVDDSQLPKDRFSAERLKGVDSTLKIQPAKLEDSAVYLCASRPPGLAVKTQYFGPGTRLLVL.

The chain carries TRBV28 and TRBJ2-7, with 8 nucleotides matching TRBD2. Germline-derived CDR1 and CDR2 are MDHEN and SYDVKM. After removal of 6 bases from V and 3 bases from J, the junction contained 7 bases not matched to a gene. The CDR3 totals 14 residues. For the CDR3, the DNA is TGTGCCAGCAGCGGGGGGCGGGGGGTCTACGAGCAGTACTTC. This translates into CASSGGRGVYEQYF.

This rearrangement joins TRBV4-1 to TRBJ1-6, with D maybe TRBD1 (5 bases). V shed 0 bases and J shed 6 bases, with 9 bases lying between them. CDR3 length: 15 amino acids. Germline V gene lookup returns CDR1 MGHRA and CDR2 YSYEKL. This chain's CDR3 is CASSQEGQGNSPLHF. The CDR3 coding sequence is TGCGCCAGCAGCCAAGAGGGGCAGGGTAATTCACCCCTCCACTTT.

The V and J genes are TRBV7-3 and TRBJ2-1; the D is unclear. Trimming removed 2 bases from V and 3 bases from J, with 5 bases in between. This CDR3 comprises 13 residues. Germline V gene sequence: CDR1 SGHTA, CDR2 FQGTGA. The CDR3 sequence: CASSLRDYNEQFF. Written as DNA, the CDR3 is TGTGCCAGCAGCTTACGAGACTACAATGAGCAGTTCTTC.

This rearrangement joins TRBV5-4 to TRBJ1-1, with a tentative D call TRBD1 (6 bases). The germline V and J ends were trimmed by 7 bases and 7 bases, with 17 bases remaining between them. Germline V lookup: CDR1 SGHNT, CDR2 YYREEE (reference sequence). The CDR3 runs to 13 residues. The DNA for the CDR3 is TGTGCCAGCGGAGTACAAGGGGGAGTTGAAGCTTTCTTT. This sequence encodes CASGVQGGVEAFF.

The chain couples TRBV28 to TRBJ2-2, with TRBD1 matching 8 bases. Germline assignment: CDR1 MDHEN and CDR2 SYDVKM. CDR3 length: 15 residues. The V and J ends lost 5 bases and 2 bases, in that order; junction bases with no gene match: 4. The CDR3 reads CASSAGQVNTGELFF. The CDR3 bases are TGTGCCAGCAGTGCGGGACAGGTTAACACCGGGGAGCTGTTTTTT.

J is TRBJ2-1 and V is TRBV5-1, with 14 nucleotides matching TRBD2. CDR1 is SGHRS, CDR2 YFSETQ, per germline. The CDR3 length is 18 residues. With 3 bases clipped from V and 0 bases from J, the junction kept 5 bases outside the gene matches. Here the CDR3 DNA reads TGCGCCAGCAGCTGGGGGACTAGCGGGGGCTACTCCTACAATGAGCAGTTCTTC. Translation: CASSWGTSGGYSYNEQFF.

The chain carries TRBV14 and TRBJ1-4; D call uncertain. V was cut by 0 bases and J by 4 bases, with 9 bases left in between. Germline loops: CDR1 SGHDN, CDR2 FVKESK. CDR3 length: 15 residues. The CDR3 loop is CASSQDGEYNEKLFF. In DNA form, the CDR3 reads TGTGCCAGCAGCCAAGATGGGGAGTATAATGAAAAACTGTTTTTT.

V is TRBV5-6 and J is TRBJ2-3; 10 positions agree with TRBD2. CDR1 and CDR2 from the germline V gene are SGHDT and YYEEEE. The V segment lost 3 bases and the J segment 5 bases; nucleotides outside the gene matches: 15. The CDR3 spans 18 residues. The CDR3 nucleotides read TGTGCCAGCAGCTCCCGGATTTCCGGACTAGCGGTTAAAGATACGCAGTATTTT. It translates to CASSSRISGLAVKDTQYF.

The genes are TRBV4-1 and TRBJ2-6; D gene unclear. V was cut by 0 bases and J by 0 bases, with 9 bases left in between. The CDR3 has 17 residues. The germline CDR1 and CDR2 sequences are MGHRA and YSYEKL. The CDR3 DNA follows: TGCGCCAGCAGCCAAGAACAGAGAGACTCTGGGGCCAACGTCCTGACTTTC. It translates to CASSQEQRDSGANVLTF.

Here the CDR3 DNA reads TGTGCCAGCAGTTCAGGGACTCCCCGGGACACTGAAGCTTTCTTT. Its protein is CASSSGTPRDTEAFF. The V and J genes are TRBV6-5 and TRBJ1-1; TRBD1 might be the D (5 bases). In germline, CDR1 is MNHEY, CDR2 SVGAGI. Deletions cut 4 bases from V and 3 bases from J, with 15 bases between. This CDR3 spans 15 amino acids.

The chain couples TRBV7-2 to TRBJ2-1; D ambiguous. Germline CDR1 reads SGHTA; CDR2 reads FQGNSA. The CDR3 totals 15 residues. Trimming pared 6 bases from V and 3 bases from J, leaving 15 bases between. CDR3 bases: TGTGCCAGCAGTCGAGTAGCCGTAAGCTACAATGAGCAGTTCTTC. Its protein product is CASSRVAVSYNEQFF.